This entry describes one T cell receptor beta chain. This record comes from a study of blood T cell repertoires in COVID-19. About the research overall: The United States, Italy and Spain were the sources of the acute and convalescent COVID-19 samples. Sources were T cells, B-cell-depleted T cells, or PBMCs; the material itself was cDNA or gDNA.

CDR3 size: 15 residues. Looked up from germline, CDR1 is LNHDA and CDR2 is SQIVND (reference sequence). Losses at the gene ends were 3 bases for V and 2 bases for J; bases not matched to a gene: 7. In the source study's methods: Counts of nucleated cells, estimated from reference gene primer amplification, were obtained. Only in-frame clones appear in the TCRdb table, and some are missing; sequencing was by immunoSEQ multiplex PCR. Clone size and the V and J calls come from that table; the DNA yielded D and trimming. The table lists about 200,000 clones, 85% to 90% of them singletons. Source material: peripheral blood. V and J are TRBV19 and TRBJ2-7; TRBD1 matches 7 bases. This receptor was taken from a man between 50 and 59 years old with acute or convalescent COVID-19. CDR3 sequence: CASSIGTAVTYEQYF. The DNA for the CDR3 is TGTGCCAGTAGTATCGGGACAGCAGTCACCTACGAGCAGTACTTC.